The clone carrying this TCR beta chain has just a few counts. Its antigen is unknown. Read coverage stops 3 residues before the CDR3 terminus; the germline J gene supplies the remainder. These data originate in a study of T cell clonality in common variable immunodeficiency. Notes on the study in general: In common variable immunodeficiency, TCR beta chains reportedly carried fewer deletions and N-nucleotide insertions.

Germline CDR1 and CDR2: SGHVS and FNYEAQ. Trimming removed 1 base at V and 5 bases at J, with 14 bases between. This CDR3 comprises 16 residues. The method was immunoSEQ multiplex PCR; TCRdb's version includes in-frame clones alone and lacks a portion of them. In total the sample includes about 20,000 clones, none of them seen once. The source of this sequence is a human donor with common variable immunodeficiency. The source material was peripheral blood mononuclear cells. The chain has TRBV7-6 and TRBJ1-4; a weak D match, TRBD1 (5 bases). CDR3: CASSLDFGGFNEKLFF. The CDR3 bases that were read are TGTGCCAGCAGCTTAGATTTCGGGGGGTTCAATGAAAAA.